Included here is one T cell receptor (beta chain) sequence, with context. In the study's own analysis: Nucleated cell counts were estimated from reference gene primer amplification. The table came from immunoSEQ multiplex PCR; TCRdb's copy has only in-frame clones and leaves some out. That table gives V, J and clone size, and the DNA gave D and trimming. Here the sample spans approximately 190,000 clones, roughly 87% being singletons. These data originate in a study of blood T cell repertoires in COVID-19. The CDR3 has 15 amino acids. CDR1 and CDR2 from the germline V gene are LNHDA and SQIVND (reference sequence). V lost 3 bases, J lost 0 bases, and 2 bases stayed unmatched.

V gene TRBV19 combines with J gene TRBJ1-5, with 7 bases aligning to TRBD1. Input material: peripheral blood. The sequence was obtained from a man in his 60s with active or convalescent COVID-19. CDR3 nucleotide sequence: TGTGCCAGTAGTATGACAGGGAATAGCAATCAGCCCCAGCATTTT. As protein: CASSMTGNSNQPQHF.